This T cell receptor (beta chain) was documented in a study of blood T cell repertoires in COVID-19 (dated by TCRdb to the early 2020s). Looking at the study overall: Samples from collaborators originated in the United States, Italy and Spain and spanned both the acute and convalescent phases of COVID-19. Where HLA class I and class II types were available, the types were taken from metadata supplied by the sample provider, not from assay-based typing. The prospective study material was composed of cDNA or gDNA derived from T cells, B-cell-depleted T cells, or PBMCs. The sample metadata nearly always contained a de-identified subject ID, COVID-19 status, age in years and sex. The samples were drawn from the first 160 participants of the ongoing ImmuneRACE study and from 950 to 1,500 subjects provided by 6 global collaborators. Subjects who had been exposed to COVID-19, were actively infected with it, or had recovered from it provided the deeply sampled blood TCRbeta repertoires that made up the dataset. The repertoires were made available in a free public database intended to serve as a resource for research on the immune response to SARS-CoV-2.

TCRbeta CDR3 regions were amplified from genomic DNA using the immunoSEQ Assay, a bias-controlled multiplex PCR. As for the original processing: The number of nucleated cells in each sample was estimated by amplification of reference gene primers within the assay. To quantify the absolute abundance of each unique TCRbeta CDR3 rearrangement, sequence reads were collapsed and filtered. For each sample, productive Simpson clonality was calculated as the square root of Simpson's diversity index over productive rearrangements. Imported from immuneACCESS, the table was reduced by TCRdb to in-frame sequences with V and J called. These copies leave out some clones; in studies compared against another copy, an unresolved V gene accounts for under half, and the cause of the remainder is not known. Clonal size and the V and J genes are those of that table, whereas D and trimming came from the DNA. In this sample the table shows 150,000 to 200,000 clones, about 83% of which occur a single time. Of the sample, less than 9.5% is held by the ten largest clones.

The study at large found these results: The amount of clinical and demographic metadata varied by source and participant and was provided uncurated.

For CDR1 and CDR2, the germline V gene (reference sequence) lists SGHAT and FQDESV. The CDR3 spans 14 residues, from the cysteine through the phenylalanine. Only the CDR3 region is kept as DNA, spanning 42 bases read in frame from base 1. Trimming at the junction amounts to 2 bases on V and 3 bases on J, and the germline ends lie 10 bases apart. Whole blood was collected in K2EDTA tubes by collaborating institutions according to the institutions' own protocols. Collaborator samples were shipped for TCRbeta analysis as frozen whole blood, isolated PBMCs, or DNA extracted from either sample type. Note on this clone: Its recognized antigen is unknown. Per-nucleotide qualities are absent, and no much larger clonotype sits a single base away.

The chain couples TRBV11-1 to TRBJ1-2, with TRBD1 perhaps the D gene, on 5 matching bases. The sequenced material came from peripheral blood. The receptor comes from a man between 60 and 70 years old with acute or convalescent COVID-19. The nucleotide sequence reads TGTGCCAGCAGCTTACAGGGTATGGACTATGGCTACACCTTC. Its protein product is CASSLQGMDYGYTF.